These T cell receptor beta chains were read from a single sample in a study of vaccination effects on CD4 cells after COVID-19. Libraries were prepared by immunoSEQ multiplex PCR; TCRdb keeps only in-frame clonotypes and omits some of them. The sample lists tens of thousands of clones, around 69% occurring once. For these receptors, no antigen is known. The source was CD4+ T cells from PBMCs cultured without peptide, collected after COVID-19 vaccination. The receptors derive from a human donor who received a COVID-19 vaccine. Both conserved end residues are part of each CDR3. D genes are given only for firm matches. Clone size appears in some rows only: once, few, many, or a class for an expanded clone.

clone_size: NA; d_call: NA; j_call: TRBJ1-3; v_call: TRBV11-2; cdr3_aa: CASATSRSGNTIYF; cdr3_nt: TGTGCCAGCGCGACAAGCCGCTCTGGAAACACCATATATTTT
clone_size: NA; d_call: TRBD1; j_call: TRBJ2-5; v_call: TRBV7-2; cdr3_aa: CASSRATGRETQYF; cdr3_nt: TGTGCCAGCAGCCGGGCGACAGGGCGAGAGACCCAGTACTTC
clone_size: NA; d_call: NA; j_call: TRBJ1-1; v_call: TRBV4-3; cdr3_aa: CASSHLLLSGNMNTEAFF; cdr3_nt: TGCGCCAGCAGCCATCTACTTCTGAGCGGCAACATGAACACTGAAGCTTTCTTT
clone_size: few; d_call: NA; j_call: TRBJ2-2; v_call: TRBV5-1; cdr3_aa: CASRDRSLNTGELFF; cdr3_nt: TGCGCCAGCAGGGACAGATCATTAAACACCGGGGAGCTGTTTTTT
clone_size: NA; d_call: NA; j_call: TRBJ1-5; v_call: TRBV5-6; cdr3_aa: CASSFGMGNQPQHF; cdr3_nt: TGTGCCAGCAGCTTTGGAATGGGGAATCAGCCCCAGCATTTT
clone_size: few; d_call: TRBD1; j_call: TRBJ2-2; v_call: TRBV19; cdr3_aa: CASNSQGANGELFF; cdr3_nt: TGTGCCAGTAACTCACAGGGGGCTAACGGGGAGCTGTTTTTT
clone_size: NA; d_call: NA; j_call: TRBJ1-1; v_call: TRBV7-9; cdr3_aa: CASSLVGSNTEAFF; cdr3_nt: TGTGCCAGCAGCTTAGTGGGGAGCAACACTGAAGCTTTCTTT
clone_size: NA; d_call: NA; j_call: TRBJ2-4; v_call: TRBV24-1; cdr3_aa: CATSDGTRDIQYF; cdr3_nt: TGTGCCACCAGTGATGGGACACGAGACATTCAGTACTTC
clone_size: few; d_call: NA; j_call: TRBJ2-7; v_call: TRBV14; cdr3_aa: CASSQDRALAEEQYF; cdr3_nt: TGTGCCAGCAGCCAAGATAGGGCGCTAGCTGAAGAGCAGTACTTC
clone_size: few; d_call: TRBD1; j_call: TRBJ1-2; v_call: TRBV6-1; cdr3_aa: CASSERQGVPYGYTF; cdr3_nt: TGTGCCAGCAGTGAAAGACAGGGCGTACCTTATGGCTACACCTTC
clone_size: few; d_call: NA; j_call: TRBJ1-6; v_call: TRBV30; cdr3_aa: CAWSPQGPLHF; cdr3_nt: TGTGCCTGGAGTCCCCAGGGACCCCTCCACTTT
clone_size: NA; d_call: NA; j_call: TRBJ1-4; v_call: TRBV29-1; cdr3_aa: CGGRVGEKLFF; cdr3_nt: TGCGGGGGAAGGGTGGGGGAAAAACTGTTTTTT
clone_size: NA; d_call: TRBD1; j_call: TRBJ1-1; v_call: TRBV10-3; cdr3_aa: CAISEGRGFETDTEAFF; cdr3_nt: TGTGCCATCAGTGAAGGCAGGGGGTTTGAGACGGACACTGAAGCTTTCTTT
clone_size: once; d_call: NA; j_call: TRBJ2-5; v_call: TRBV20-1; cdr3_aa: CSASGLETQYF; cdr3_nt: TGCAGTGCTAGCGGGCTGGAGACCCAGTACTTC
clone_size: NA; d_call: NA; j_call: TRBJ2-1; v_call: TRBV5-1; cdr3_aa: CASSPRFSSYNEQFF; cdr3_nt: TGCGCCAGCAGCCCCAGATTTAGCTCCTACAATGAGCAGTTCTTC
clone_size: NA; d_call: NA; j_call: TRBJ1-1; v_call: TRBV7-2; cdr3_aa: CASSPLARGVGTEAFF; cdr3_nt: TGTGCCAGCAGCCCCCTGGCTAGGGGAGTGGGCACTGAAGCTTTCTTT
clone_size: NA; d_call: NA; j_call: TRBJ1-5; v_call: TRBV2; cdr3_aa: CASSEPRGGLNQPQHF; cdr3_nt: TGTGCCAGCAGTGAACCCCGAGGGGGATTAAATCAGCCCCAGCATTTT
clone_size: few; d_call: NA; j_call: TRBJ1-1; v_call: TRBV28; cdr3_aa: CASSLVGGGTEAFF; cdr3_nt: TGTGCCAGCAGTTTAGTGGGGGGCGGCACTGAAGCTTTCTTT
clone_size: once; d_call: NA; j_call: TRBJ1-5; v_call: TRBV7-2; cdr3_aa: CASRTGTVNQPQHF; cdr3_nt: TGTGCCAGCAGGACCGGGACTGTTAATCAGCCCCAGCATTTT
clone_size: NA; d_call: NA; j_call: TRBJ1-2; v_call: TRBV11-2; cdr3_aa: CASSPPMGPIRDGYTF; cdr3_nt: TGTGCCAGCAGCCCACCTATGGGGCCCATCCGAGATGGCTACACCTTC
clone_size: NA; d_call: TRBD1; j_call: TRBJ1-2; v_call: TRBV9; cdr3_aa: CASSVDPGQNYGYTF; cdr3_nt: TGTGCCAGCAGCGTAGACCCGGGACAGAACTATGGCTACACCTTC
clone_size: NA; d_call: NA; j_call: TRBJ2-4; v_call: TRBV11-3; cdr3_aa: CASSRGFRNIQYF; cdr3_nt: TGTGCCAGCAGCAGAGGATTTAGGAACATTCAGTACTTC
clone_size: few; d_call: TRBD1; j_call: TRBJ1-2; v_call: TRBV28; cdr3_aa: CASSYQGVLYGYTF; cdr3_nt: TGTGCCAGCAGCTATCAGGGGGTCCTATATGGCTACACCTTC
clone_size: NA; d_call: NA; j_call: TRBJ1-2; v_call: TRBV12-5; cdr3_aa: CASVIQGKTARGGYTF; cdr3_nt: TGTGCTAGTGTCATACAGGGAAAAACCGCCCGGGGGGGCTACACCTTC
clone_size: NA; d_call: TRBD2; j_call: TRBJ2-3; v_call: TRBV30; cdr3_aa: CAWSYTSGRSTDTQYF; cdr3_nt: TGTGCCTGGAGTTATACTAGCGGGCGTAGCACAGATACGCAGTATTTT
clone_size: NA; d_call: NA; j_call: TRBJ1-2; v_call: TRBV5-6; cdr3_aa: CASSLLAGIGNYGYTF; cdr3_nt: TGTGCCAGCAGCTTGCTGGCCGGAATTGGGAACTATGGCTACACCTTC
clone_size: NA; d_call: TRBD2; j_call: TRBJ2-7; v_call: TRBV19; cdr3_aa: CASSIGPSGVTYEQYF; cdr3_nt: TGTGCCAGTAGTATTGGGCCTAGCGGGGTGACCTACGAGCAGTACTTC
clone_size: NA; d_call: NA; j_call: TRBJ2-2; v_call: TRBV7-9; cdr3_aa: CASTPMGNTGELFF; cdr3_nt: TGTGCCAGCACCCCTATGGGGAACACCGGGGAGCTGTTTTTT
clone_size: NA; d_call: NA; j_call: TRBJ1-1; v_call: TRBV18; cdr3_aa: CASSPQGYLNTEAFF; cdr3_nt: TGTGCCAGCTCACCGCAGGGATATTTGAACACTGAAGCTTTCTTT
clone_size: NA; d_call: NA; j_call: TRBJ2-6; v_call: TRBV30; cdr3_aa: CAWVSAGANVLTF; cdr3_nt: TGTGCCTGGGTATCGGCAGGGGCCAACGTCCTGACTTTC
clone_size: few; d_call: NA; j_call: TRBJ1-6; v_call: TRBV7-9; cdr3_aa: CASTRDTDNSPLHF; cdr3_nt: TGTGCCAGCACCAGAGACACAGACAATTCACCCCTCCACTTT
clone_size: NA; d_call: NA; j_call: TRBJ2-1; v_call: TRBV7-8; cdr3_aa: CASSLTEAYNEQFF; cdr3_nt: TGTGCCAGCAGCTTAACTGAGGCCTACAATGAGCAGTTCTTC
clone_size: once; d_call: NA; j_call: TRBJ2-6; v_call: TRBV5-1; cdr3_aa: CASSSSGAFGANVLTF; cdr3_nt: TGCGCCAGCAGCTCCTCCGGGGCGTTTGGGGCCAACGTCCTGACTTTC
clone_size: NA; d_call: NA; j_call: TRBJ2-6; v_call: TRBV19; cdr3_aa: CASSPDRTSGANVLTF; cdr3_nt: TGTGCCAGTAGCCCCGACAGGACCTCTGGGGCCAACGTCCTGACTTTC
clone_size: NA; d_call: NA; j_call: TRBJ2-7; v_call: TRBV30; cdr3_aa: CAWSNRPPHYEQYF; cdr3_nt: TGTGCCTGGAGTAACCGGCCACCACACTACGAGCAGTACTTC
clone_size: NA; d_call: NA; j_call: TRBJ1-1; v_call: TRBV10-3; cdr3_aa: CAISEFKGYEAFF; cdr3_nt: TGTGCCATCAGTGAATTTAAAGGCTATGAAGCTTTCTTT
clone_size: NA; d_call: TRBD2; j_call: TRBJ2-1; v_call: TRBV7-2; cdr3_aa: CASSSSGGYYNEQFF; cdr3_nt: TGTGCCAGCAGCTCTAGCGGGGGATACTACAATGAGCAGTTCTTC
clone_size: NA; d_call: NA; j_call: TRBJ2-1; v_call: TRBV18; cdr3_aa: CASSLEWTGGNEQFF; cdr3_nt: TGTGCCAGCTCACTGGAATGGACCGGGGGCAATGAGCAGTTCTTC
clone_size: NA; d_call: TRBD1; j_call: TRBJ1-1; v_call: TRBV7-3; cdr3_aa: CASSKGASNTEAFF; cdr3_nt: TGTGCCAGCAGTAAGGGGGCCTCGAACACTGAAGCTTTCTTT
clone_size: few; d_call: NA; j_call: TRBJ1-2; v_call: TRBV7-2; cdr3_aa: CASSLVAGSGYTF; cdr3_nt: TGTGCCAGCAGCTTAGTCGCAGGGTCTGGCTACACCTTC